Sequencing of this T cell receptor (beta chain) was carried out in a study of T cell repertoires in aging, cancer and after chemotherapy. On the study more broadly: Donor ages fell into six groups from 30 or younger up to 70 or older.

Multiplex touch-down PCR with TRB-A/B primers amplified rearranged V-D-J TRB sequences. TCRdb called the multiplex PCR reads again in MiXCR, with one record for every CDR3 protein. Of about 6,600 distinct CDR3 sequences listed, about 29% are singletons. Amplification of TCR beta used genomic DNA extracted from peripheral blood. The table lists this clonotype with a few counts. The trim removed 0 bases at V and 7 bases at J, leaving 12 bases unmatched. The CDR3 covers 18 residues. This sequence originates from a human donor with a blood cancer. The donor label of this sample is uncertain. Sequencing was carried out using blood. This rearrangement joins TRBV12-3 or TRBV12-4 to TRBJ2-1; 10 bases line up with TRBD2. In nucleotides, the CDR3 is TGTGCCAGCAGTTTAGCAGCGGGGGGGCGGGGGGCGGGTAATGAGCAGTTCTTC. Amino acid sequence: CASSLAAGGRGAGNEQFF.